This T cell receptor beta chain was captured in a study of blood T cell repertoires in COVID-19. Study background: The United States, Italy and Spain provided the acute and convalescent COVID-19 samples.

Original methodology: Quantification of nucleated cells was approximated via reference gene primer amplification. TCRdb's copy holds only in-frame clones and misses some; the assay was immunoSEQ multiplex PCR. V and J calls plus clone size are reproduced from that table; the DNA served to infer D and trimming. This sample has under 250,000 clones, with around 86% found just once. J gave up 9 bases and V 1 base, and 5 bases lay outside the gene matches. The CDR3 runs 14 residues. CDR1 SGHTA and CDR2 FQGNSA come from the germline V gene. This TCR was recovered from a man younger than 45 who had recovered from COVID-19. This chain uses TRBV7-2 with TRBJ2-5; TRBD1 matches 10 bases. Sequenced input: peripheral blood. In DNA, the CDR3 is TGTGCCAGCAGCTTAGGTCGACAGGGGGCGGCCCAGTACTTC. Translating it yields CASSLGRQGAAQYF.